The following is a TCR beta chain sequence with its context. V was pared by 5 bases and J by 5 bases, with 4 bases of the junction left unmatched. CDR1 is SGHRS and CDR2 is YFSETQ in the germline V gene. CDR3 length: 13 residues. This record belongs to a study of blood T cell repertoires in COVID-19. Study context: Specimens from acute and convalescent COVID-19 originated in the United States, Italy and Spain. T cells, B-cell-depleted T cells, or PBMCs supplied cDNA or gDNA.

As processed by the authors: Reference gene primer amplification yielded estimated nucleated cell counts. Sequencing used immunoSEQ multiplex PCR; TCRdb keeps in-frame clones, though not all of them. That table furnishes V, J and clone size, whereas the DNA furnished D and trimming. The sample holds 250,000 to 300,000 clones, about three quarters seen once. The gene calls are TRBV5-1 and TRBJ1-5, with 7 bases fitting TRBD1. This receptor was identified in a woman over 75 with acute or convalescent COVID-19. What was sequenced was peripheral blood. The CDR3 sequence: CASSRDSYQPQHF. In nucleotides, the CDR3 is TGCGCCAGCAGTAGGGACAGCTATCAGCCCCAGCATTTT.